Listed below are T cell receptor beta chains from one sample, sequenced in a study of a mutant IDH1 vaccine in newly diagnosed glioma. What these receptors recognize is not known. Using immunoSEQ multiplex PCR, the repertoire was profiled, and TCRdb retains in-frame clones only, with some absent. The table records tens of thousands of clones, 81% of them present only once. The input for sequencing was PBMCs, taken from a glioma patient whose treatment included an IDH1 peptide vaccine. These receptors were taken from a woman aged 40 to 50 with glioma. Some clones in this sample may be carry-over from other donors' samples. The conserved cysteine and the conserved F or W are not part of the CDR3 here. Some rows mark clone size as missing; the rest say once, few, many or name a class of expanded clone.

CDR3aa	v_gene	j_gene	abundance
SAPGAYEQY	TRBV20-1	TRBJ2-7	NA
ASSPGTSGTDTQY	TRBV5-4	TRBJ2-3	NA
ASSPPGTAPEAF	TRBV28	TRBJ1-1	once
ASSQEWGELF	TRBV4-1	TRBJ1-4	NA
ASSLTRGNEQF	TRBV27	TRBJ2-1	NA
ASSQDRGAGWIQETQY	TRBV4-1	TRBJ2-5	NA
ASSKGAV	TRBV21-1	TRBJ1-2	few
ASSFIRPKAPSSYNEQF	TRBV13	TRBJ2-1	NA
ASSYQGSPLYT	TRBV6-5	TRBJ1-2	NA
ASSLAGAGAGAWETQY	TRBV7-2	TRBJ2-5	NA
ASGGRDLSQPQH	TRBV27	TRBJ1-5	NA
ASSQGNRAGAGQETQY	TRBV4-1	TRBJ2-5	NA
ASSRQVLSGNTIY	TRBV2	TRBJ1-3	NA
ASSLSGGSYNEQF	TRBV7-6	TRBJ2-1	NA
ASSPPFTDTQY	TRBV2	TRBJ2-3	NA
ASSLVEDQIRHEQY	TRBV7-8	TRBJ2-7	NA
ASSGAGVQETQY	TRBV2	TRBJ2-5	once
ASSDSLNWGTDTQY	TRBV2	TRBJ2-3	NA
ASSVDGRQTTDTQY	TRBV9	TRBJ2-3	NA
ASSLTSGGGGETQY	TRBV7-3	TRBJ2-5	NA
ASSLGRGGETQY	TRBV5-1	TRBJ2-5	NA
ATQGYTGELF	TRBV27	TRBJ2-2	NA
ASSVGTYNSPLH	TRBV9	TRBJ1-6	NA
ASSLNRGTNQPQH	TRBV13	TRBJ1-5	once
ASSIRGRRDTEAF	TRBV19	TRBJ1-1	NA